A selection of T cell receptor beta chains follows, all from one sample in a study of T cell repertoires in cytomegalovirus infection. TCRdb re-derived calls from the reads in MiXCR, one entry per CDR3 protein. The sample holds fewer than 550,000 distinct CDR3 sequences, 15% to 20% seen once. Sequences were obtained from CD8+ T cells from PBMCs. These receptors were obtained from a human donor in good health (CMV status not recorded). Some clones in this sample may be carry-over from other donors' samples. CDR3s include the opening cysteine and the closing phenylalanine or tryptophan. Rows may omit the clone size; those that give it use once, few, many or a size class.

v_call,cdr3_length,clone_size,cdr3_aa
TRBV5-6,14,few,CASSPGVDTYEQYF
TRBV10-3,14,-,CAISDRTGLAEAFF
TRBV28,20,-,CASSLWGGLADPGAKNIQYF
TRBV28,14,many,CASKVLREPGEQFF
TRBV11-2,14,few,CASSLDWREETQYF
TRBV6-1,15,many,CASDGRVGVNYGYTF
TRBV7-6,19,many,CASSLAISRGGLSGNTIYF
TRBV29-1,15,-,CSVEERDRGYNEQFF
TRBV19,15,many,CASTLSGEINQPQHF
TRBV24-1,13,-,CATSGVGAGELFF
TRBV6-6,12,-,CASSYPPNEQFF
TRBV7-6,15,many,CASSLDAGVYGEAFF
TRBV27,14,few,CATGTGNSNQPQHF
TRBV14,16,many,CASSSSGRSSYNEQFF
TRBV4-1,18,-,CASSQDITYRIDPDGQYF
TRBV2,17,many,CASSGPASGGAGDTQYF
TRBV4-1,14,-,CASSRGGNSYEQYF
TRBV20-1,16,-,CSARTPGQGVNSEQYF
TRBV14,16,-,CASSQDLVRGRDTQYF
TRBV19,14,-,CASSTTPSPNEQFF
TRBV7-9,13,many,CASVGVPSYEQYF
TRBV27,16,many,CASSLSISGQGGGYTF
TRBV13,14,few,CASSATGSNYGYTF
TRBV7-6,14,few,CASSRLGQQETQYF
TRBV9,15,-,CASSSRTSGVDEQFF
TRBV6-2/TRBV6-3,14,few,CASSRPGSTDTQYF
TRBV6-1,15,many,CASSERSGRGYEQYF
TRBV11-2,15,many,CASSTTGERGNIQYF
TRBV2,16,few,CASRETTGDDNSPLHF
TRBV4-2,17,many,CASSQGGGGAEENTIYF
TRBV4-1,14,-,CASSWTSGGDEQFF
TRBV24-1,14,-,CATKETGAIDEQFF
TRBV5-6,16,few,CASSLVGAGPYNEQFF
TRBV19,15,many,CASTGDGFMNTEAFF
TRBV6-5,17,many,CASSYSMPATSTDTQYF
TRBV28,16,many,CASSSLTGFRPYEQYF
TRBV2,11,-,CASTPRLEAFF
TRBV10-3,16,many,CAIAAGSQGSYNEQFF
TRBV20-1,14,-,CSAHSGTGNSPLHF
TRBV19,15,many,CASSTQGQVNTEAFF
TRBV10-2,17,-,CASSGTGDLDSNQPQHF
TRBV4-1,16,-,CASSQTTGVAADTQYF
TRBV27,15,many,CASSLTGGAVPEAFF
TRBV15,15,many,CATSRDQANNQPQHF
TRBV4-2,17,many,CASSQEGPGGRSYEQYF
TRBV19,14,many,CASRPERTAYEQYF
TRBV11-2,15,many,CASSLTSRRSNEQFF
TRBV6-6,15,-,CASSYSTGRNYGYTF
TRBV14,15,-,CASSQECRPIYGYTF
TRBV7-9,16,few,CASSQGGSASTDTQYF
TRBV6-5,13,-,CATYSGEGNEQFF
TRBV11-2,16,many,CASSLVSLEYSYEQYF
TRBV19,15,-,CASSIKGSPFNEQFF
TRBV7-9,15,few,CASLVDRGGSTEAFF
TRBV2,15,-,CASSDGQGAYETQYF